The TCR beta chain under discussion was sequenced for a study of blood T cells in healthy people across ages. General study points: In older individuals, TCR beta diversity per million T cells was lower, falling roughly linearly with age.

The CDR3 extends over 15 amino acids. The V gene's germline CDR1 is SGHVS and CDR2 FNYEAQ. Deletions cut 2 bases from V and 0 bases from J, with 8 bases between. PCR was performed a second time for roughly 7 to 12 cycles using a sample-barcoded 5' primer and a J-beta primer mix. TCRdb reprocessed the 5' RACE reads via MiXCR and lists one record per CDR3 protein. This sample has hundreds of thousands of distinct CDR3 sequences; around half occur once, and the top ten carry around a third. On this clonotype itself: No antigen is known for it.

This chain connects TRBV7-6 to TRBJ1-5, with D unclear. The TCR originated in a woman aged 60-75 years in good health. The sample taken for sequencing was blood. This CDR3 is CASSLSGDSNQPQHF. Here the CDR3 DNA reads TGTGCCAGCAGCTTATCTGGGGATAGCAATCAGCCCCAGCATTTT. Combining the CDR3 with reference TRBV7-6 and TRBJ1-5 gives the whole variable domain GAGVSQSPRYKVTKRGQDVALRCDPISGHVSLYWYRQALGQGPEFLTYFNYEAQQDKSGLPNDRFSAERPEGSISTLTIQRTEQRDSAMYRCASSLSGDSNQPQHFGDGTRLSIL.